This TCR beta chain is drawn from a study of blood T cell repertoires in COVID-19. Overall study: There were acute and convalescent COVID-19 samples, and they came from the United States, Italy and Spain. The analysed material was cDNA or gDNA that came from T cells, B-cell-depleted T cells, or PBMCs.

As processed by the authors: Amplified reference gene primers provided the basis for estimating nucleated cell counts. Profiling relied on immunoSEQ multiplex PCR, and the TCRdb table lists in-frame clones only, not all of them. From that table come the V and J calls and clone size; the DNA was used to work out D and trimming. This table has 60,000 to 75,000 clones, about 83% appearing once. V gave up 2 bases and J gave up 3 bases; unmatched junction bases: 7. The germline CDR1 and CDR2 sequences are MNHNS and SASEGT. The CDR3 is 16 amino acids. This receptor was taken from a human donor in a cohort sampled during active COVID-19. The sequencing input was peripheral blood. The rearrangement uses TRBV6-1 and TRBJ2-3; TRBD1 agrees at 8 bases. CDR3 in amino acids: CASSESIRQGTDTQYF. The DNA of the CDR3 is TGTGCCAGCAGTGAATCTATCCGACAGGGGACAGATACGCAGTATTTT.